This T cell receptor (beta chain) emerged from a study of untreated major depressive disorder (dated by TCRdb to between 2017 and 2018). Looking at the study overall: In this cross-sectional case-control comparison, antidepressant-free major depressive disorder patients and individually matched non-depressed controls were compared on T cell phenotype and TCR repertoire. The TCRbeta sequencing followed up on differences in Vbeta 5.1, Vbeta 11 and Vbeta 22 usage that flow cytometry had shown in the whole cohort.

The Qiagen DNeasy Blood and Tissue Kit was used to extract total genomic DNA from the purified CD4+ T cells. The TCRbeta CDR3 region, defined according to IMGT, was amplified and sequenced using immunoSEQ immunosequencing protocols. The study's own analysis went as follows. The immunoSEQ service preprocessed the raw sequence data to correct PCR and sequencing errors. Data were loaded into the immunoSEQ Analyzer and further analyzed with VDJtools v1.0.7. The paired Wilcoxon signed-rank test was applied to assess differences between patients and controls. Here the immuneACCESS table is served through TCRdb, limited to in-frame sequences with V and J called. Missing clones are a known gap in these copies; in checked studies unresolved V genes cover under half, and the rest lacks a known reason. V, J and clone size were drawn from that table, and D and trimming were deduced from the DNA. The table for this sample lists 25,000 to 30,000 clones; roughly nine tenths of them were counted only once. The top ten hold 0.55% to 0.9% of the sample.

Points the paper makes about the study in general: The top five TRBV05-01 clones in every sequenced subject were all private clones. Sequencing confirmed higher TRBV05-01 (Vbeta 5.1) usage among CD4+ T cells of depressed patients than controls, with p = 0.040 in a one-tailed test. TRBV25-01 and TRBV02-01 usage followed the flow-cytometry pattern but did not reach statistical significance in the sequencing data. Because of the strict matching and exclusion criteria, the study sample was comparatively small, which limits how generalizable the findings are. For the sequencing comparisons, one-tailed planned tests were applied to only three preselected Vbeta families.

The germline V gene sets CDR1 to SGHAT and CDR2 to FQNNGV. From the cysteine up to the phenylalanine, the CDR3 has a length of 14 residues. The sequence is cut down to CDR3 DNA, 42 bases in frame from base 1. Between the V and J ends, shortened by 5 bases and 3 bases respectively, the junction contains 11 bases. With respect to this clone: The specificity of this receptor is unknown. Within one base of it there is no much larger clone, and no base qualities were kept.

Each depressed patient was matched pairwise with a non-depressed control on sex, age, current smoking status and body mass index. All participants were of European descent. To qualify, patients needed a DSM-IV diagnosis of major depressive disorder plus a Hamilton Rating Scale for Depression score of 18 or higher. Patients had been free of any psychiatric medication, including antidepressants, for at least 8 weeks before enrollment. Among patients, depression severity was moderate to severe. Major medical conditions, Axis I/II comorbidities, regular medication or illicit drug use, and drinking over 100 g alcohol a week were all grounds for excluding any participant. Roughly 31 ml of peripheral blood was collected from each participant into EDTA tubes. Magnetic negative selection with the BD IMag Human CD4 T Lymphocyte Enrichment Set was used to purify CD4+ T cells from thawed PBMCs. Flow cytometry confirmed that the CD4+ enrichment method typically gave roughly 95% purity. TCRbeta sequencing was performed on a subgroup of roughly 5 case-control pairs selected blind to chemokine receptor expression and flow-cytometric repertoire skewing results. Every blood sample was taken in the morning at 8:00 a.m., and Ficoll-Hypaque gradient centrifugation was used to isolate PBMCs. Until being assayed, PBMCs were kept in liquid nitrogen after cryopreservation by gradual cooling to -80 degrees C.

Source material: CD4+ T cells from PBMCs. This TCR was sampled from a woman aged 25 to 39 with major depressive disorder. The sequence joins TRBV11-2 to TRBJ1-5, and the D gene may be TRBD1, 5 bases matching. In nucleotide form, the sequence is TGTGCCAGCAGCCCGAACAGGACCAATCAGCCCCAGCATTTT. This gives the protein CASSPNRTNQPQHF.